This TCR beta chain was sequenced for a study of cytomegalovirus exposure and HLA in healthy donors. There are 15 residues in the CDR3. The V gene's germline CDR1 is SNHLY and CDR2 FYNNEI. This clone was seen just once. A junction end diverges from the germline sequence, so it may reflect a read error. Healthy donors of bone marrow made up the group. The PCR made use of 60 Vbeta and 13 Jbeta primers. Some clones are missing from TCRdb's copy, which holds only in-frame ones; the method was immunoSEQ multiplex PCR. The sample carries roughly 130,000 clones, less than 85% recorded once. The specimen sequenced was PBMCs. This chain joins TRBV2 and TRBJ1-5, with D unclear. This receptor was obtained from a woman between 40 and 50 years old in good health and CMV-seropositive. CDR3 in amino acids: CDSSDEGEVHQPQHF. The DNA for the CDR3 is TGTGACAGCAGTGATGAGGGAGAGGTCCATCAGCCCCAGCATTTT.